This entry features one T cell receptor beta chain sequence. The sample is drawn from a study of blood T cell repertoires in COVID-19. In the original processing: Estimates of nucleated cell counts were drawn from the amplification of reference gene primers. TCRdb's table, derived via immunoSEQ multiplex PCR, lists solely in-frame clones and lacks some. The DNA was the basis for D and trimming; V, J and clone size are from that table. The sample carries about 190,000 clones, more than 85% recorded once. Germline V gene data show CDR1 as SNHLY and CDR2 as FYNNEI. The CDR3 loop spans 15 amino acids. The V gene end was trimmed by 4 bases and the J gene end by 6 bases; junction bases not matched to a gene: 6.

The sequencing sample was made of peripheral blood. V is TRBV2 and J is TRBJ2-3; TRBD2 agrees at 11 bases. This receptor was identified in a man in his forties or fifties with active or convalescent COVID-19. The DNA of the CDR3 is TGTGCCAGCAGTGCCCTAGCGGGGGGCAGGGATACGCAGTATTTT. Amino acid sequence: CASSALAGGRDTQYF.